This TCR beta chain comes out of a study of cytomegalovirus exposure and HLA in healthy donors. General study points: Analysis was carried out at a later point, and it linked a missense DCLRE1C variant to TCR beta V- and J-gene trimming. CMV serostatus alone was available as immune exposure information. Highly shared variants forming one cluster were likely a sequencing artifact. DRB1 had the most TCR associations and HLA-C the fewest, a later analysis found, with rates varying by HLA locus.

As concerns this clone: The antigen remains unidentified.

With 5 bases removed from V and 2 bases from J, the gap between germline ends came to 9 bases. The CDR3 is 13 amino acids. Germline assignment: CDR1 SEHNR and CDR2 FQNEAQ (reference sequence). Primers: 60 Vbeta forward and 13 Jbeta reverse. The protocol was immunoSEQ multiplex PCR, while the TCRdb copy is restricted to in-frame clones and leaves out a portion. The sample contains about 150,000 clones, around three quarters of which appear only once. This clonotype originated in a man aged 35-49 years in good health and CMV-seronegative. V and J are TRBV7-9 and TRBJ1-1; D is unresolved. Sequencing was performed on PBMCs. In DNA form, the CDR3 reads TGTGCCAGCAGCGCGCTCCGTAACACTGAAGCTTTCTTT. Encoded protein: CASSALRNTEAFF.